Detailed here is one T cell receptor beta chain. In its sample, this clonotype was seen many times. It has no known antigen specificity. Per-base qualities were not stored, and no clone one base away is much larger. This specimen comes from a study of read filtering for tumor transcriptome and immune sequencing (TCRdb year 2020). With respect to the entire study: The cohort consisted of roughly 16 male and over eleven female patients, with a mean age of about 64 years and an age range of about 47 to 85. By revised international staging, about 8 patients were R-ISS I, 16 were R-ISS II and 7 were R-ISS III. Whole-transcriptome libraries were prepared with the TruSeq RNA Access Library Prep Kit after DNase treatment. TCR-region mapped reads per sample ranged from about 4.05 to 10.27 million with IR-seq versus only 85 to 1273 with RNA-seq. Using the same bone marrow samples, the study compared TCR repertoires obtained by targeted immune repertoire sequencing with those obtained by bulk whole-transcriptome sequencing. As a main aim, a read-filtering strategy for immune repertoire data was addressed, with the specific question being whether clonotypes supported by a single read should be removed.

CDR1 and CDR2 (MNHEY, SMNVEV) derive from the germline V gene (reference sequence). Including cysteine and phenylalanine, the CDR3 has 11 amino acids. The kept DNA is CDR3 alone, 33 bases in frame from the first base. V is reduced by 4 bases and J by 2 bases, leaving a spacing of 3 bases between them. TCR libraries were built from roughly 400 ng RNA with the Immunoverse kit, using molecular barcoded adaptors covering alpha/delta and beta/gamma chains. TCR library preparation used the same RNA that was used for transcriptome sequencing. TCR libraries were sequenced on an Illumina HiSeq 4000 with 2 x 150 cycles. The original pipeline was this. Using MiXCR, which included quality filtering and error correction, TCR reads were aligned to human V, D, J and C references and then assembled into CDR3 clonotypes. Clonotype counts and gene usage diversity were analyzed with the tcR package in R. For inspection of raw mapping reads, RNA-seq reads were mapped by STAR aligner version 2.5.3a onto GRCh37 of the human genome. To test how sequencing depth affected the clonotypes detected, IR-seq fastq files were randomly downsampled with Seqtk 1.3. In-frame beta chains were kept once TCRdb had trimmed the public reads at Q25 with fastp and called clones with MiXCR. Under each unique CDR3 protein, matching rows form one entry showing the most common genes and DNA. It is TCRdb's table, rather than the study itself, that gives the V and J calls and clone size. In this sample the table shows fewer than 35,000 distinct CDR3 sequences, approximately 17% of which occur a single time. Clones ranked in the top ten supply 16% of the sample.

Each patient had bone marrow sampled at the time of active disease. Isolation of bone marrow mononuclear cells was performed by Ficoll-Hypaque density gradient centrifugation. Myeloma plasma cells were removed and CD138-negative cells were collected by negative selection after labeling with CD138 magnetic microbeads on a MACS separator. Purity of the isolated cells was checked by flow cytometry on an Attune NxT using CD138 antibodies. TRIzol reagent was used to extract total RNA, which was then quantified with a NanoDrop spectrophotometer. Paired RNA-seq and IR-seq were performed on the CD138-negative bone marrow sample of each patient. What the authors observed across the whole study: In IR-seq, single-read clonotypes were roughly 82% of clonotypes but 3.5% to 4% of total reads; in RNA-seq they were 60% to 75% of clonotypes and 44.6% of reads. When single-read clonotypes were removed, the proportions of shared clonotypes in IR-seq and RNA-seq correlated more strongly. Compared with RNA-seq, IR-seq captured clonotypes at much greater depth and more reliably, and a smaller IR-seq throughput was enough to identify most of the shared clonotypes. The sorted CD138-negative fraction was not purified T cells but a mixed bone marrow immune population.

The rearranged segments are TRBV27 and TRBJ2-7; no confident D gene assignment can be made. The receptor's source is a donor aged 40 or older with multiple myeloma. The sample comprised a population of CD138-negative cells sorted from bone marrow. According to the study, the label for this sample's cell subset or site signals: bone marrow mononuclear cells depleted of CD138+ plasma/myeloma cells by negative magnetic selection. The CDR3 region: CASSSAYEQYF. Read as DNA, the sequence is TGTGCCAGCAGTTCAGCCTACGAGCAGTACTTC.